This TCR beta chain was obtained from a study of blood T cells in healthy people across ages. The authors ran a second PCR of 7 to 11 cycles using a sample-barcoded 5' primer and a J-beta primer mix. TCRdb reanalysed the 5' RACE reads using MiXCR and keeps one entry per CDR3 protein. Of 780,000 or so distinct CDR3 sequences listed, 45% to 70% are singletons. Germline loops: CDR1 DFQATT, CDR2 SNEGSKA (reference sequence). This CDR3 has 13 residues. This clonotype was seen more than once but under ten times. This chain joins TRBV20-1 and TRBJ2-5; D not resolved. The J call may be incorrect, as the DNA end agrees better with TRBJ2-7. The sequence came from a man aged 35 to 55 in good health. Source material: blood. CDR3 in amino acids: CSARMPASYEQYF. The CDR3 DNA reads as TGCAGTGCCAGAATGCCGGCCTCCTACGAGCAGTACTTC.